The T cell receptor (beta chain) under discussion was sequenced for a study of blood T cell repertoires in COVID-19. About the research overall: Spain, Italy and the United States supplied samples that represented acute and convalescent COVID-19. From T cells, B-cell-depleted T cells, or PBMCs came the material, which was cDNA or gDNA.

This clone has only one observation. Study processing details: Amplification with reference gene primers provided the estimates of nucleated cell counts. Profiling relied on immunoSEQ multiplex PCR, and the TCRdb table lists in-frame clones only, not all of them. The V and J calls and clone size are taken from that table; D and trimming were inferred from the DNA. The repertoire has 450,000 to 500,000 clones, around 85% of them found once; the top ten carry roughly 3.1%. Losses at the gene ends were 1 base for V and 2 bases for J; bases not matched to a gene: 8. CDR3 size: 17 residues. Germline lookup yields CDR1 SGHTA and CDR2 FQGNSA.

V is TRBV7-2 and J is TRBJ1-2; TRBD1 agrees at 9 bases. The sequence derives from a human donor in a cohort sampled during active COVID-19. The sequenced sample consisted of peripheral blood. CDR3 residues: CASSLVTSGQGNYGYTF. Here the CDR3 DNA reads TGTGCCAGCAGCTTAGTAACCTCCGGACAGGGGAACTATGGCTACACCTTC.